Listed below are T cell receptor beta chains from one sample, sequenced in a study of blood T cell repertoires in COVID-19. Assay used: immunoSEQ multiplex PCR; TCRdb lists only in-frame clones, some missing. The data contain under 250,000 clones, about 90% of them singletons. The sequenced sample was peripheral blood. Receptor source: a man between 25 and 39 years old with acute or convalescent COVID-19. Both conserved end residues are part of each CDR3. D genes are given only for firm matches. Clone size is not always given. Where it is, it says once, few, many or a class for expanded clones.

TRBV5-5	NA	NA	TRBJ2-7	TGTGCCAGCAGCCCTGACTCGGGTTCCTCCTACGAGCAGTACTTC	CASSPDSGSSYEQYF
TRBV2	NA	TRBD2	TRBJ2-1	TGTGCCAGCAGTGAAGCGCTTACAGCGGGAGGATACTCCTACAATGAGCAGTTCTTC	CASSEALTAGGYSYNEQFF
TRBV19	once	NA	TRBJ1-2	TGTGCCAGTAGTATATTGGCTTCGGAGGCAAGAGCTAACTATGGCTACACCTTC	CASSILASEARANYGYTF
TRBV6-5	NA	NA	TRBJ2-2	TGTGCCAGCAGTTACAGGGGATATCCCGGGGAGCTGTTTTTT	CASSYRGYPGELFF
TRBV11-2	NA	NA	TRBJ1-1	TGTGCCAGCGGCTTTTCCCCTAAGGCCGGGATTGGCACTGAAGCTTTCTTT	CASGFSPKAGIGTEAFF
TRBV30	NA	TRBD2	TRBJ2-2	TGTGCCTGGGCGGGAGTCACCGGGGAGCTGTTTTTT	CAWAGVTGELFF
TRBV24-1	NA	TRBD2	TRBJ2-3	TGTGCCACCAGTAGAGGGCGGGGGTCTGGGGATACGCAGTATTTT	CATSRGRGSGDTQYF
TRBV6-5	once	NA	TRBJ2-1	TGTGCCAGCATCCACTCACCCGGGAGTTACAATGAGCAGTTCTTC	CASIHSPGSYNEQFF
TRBV3-1/TRBV3-2	NA	NA	TRBJ2-4	TGTGCCAGCAGCCAAACCCGGGGGGCACGCGGAAACATTCAGTACTTC	CASSQTRGARGNIQYF
TRBV9	NA	NA	TRBJ1-2	TGTGCCAGCAGCTTCCGGGACGGGAGGGGTGGCTACACCTTC	CASSFRDGRGGYTF
TRBV18	once	TRBD2	TRBJ2-7	TGTGCCAGCTCGCTCCCGGGACTAGCGGACGAGCAGTACTTC	CASSLPGLADEQYF
TRBV5-1	once	NA	TRBJ1-2	TGCGCCAGCAGCTTGGCCGGGGAAACCTATGGCTACACCTTC	CASSLAGETYGYTF
TRBV27	once	NA	TRBJ1-2	TGTGCCAGCAGTTTATGGGCCGATCACCCCTATGGCTACACCTTC	CASSLWADHPYGYTF
TRBV19	NA	TRBD1	TRBJ2-7	TGTGCCAGTAGAAACCGGGACAGGACAGACGAGCAGTACTTC	CASRNRDRTDEQYF
TRBV11-2	once	NA	TRBJ2-3	TGTGCCAGCAGCTTAGTGGGAATAGCGGTTAGCACAGATACGCAGTATTTT	CASSLVGIAVSTDTQYF
TRBV7-2	NA	NA	TRBJ1-1	TGTGCCAGCAGCTTAGGCGGAGGGTTTTCCACTGAAGCTTTCTTT	CASSLGGGFSTEAFF
TRBV18	NA	NA	TRBJ1-1	TGTGCCAGCTCACCTCAGGAATTGAACACTGAAGCTTTCTTT	CASSPQELNTEAFF
TRBV7-9	NA	TRBD2	TRBJ2-1	TGTGCCAGCAGCTTAACCGGGTCGGCGGGAGGAAATGAGCAGTTCTTC	CASSLTGSAGGNEQFF
TRBV19	once	TRBD1	TRBJ2-7	TGTGCCAGTAGTATAGCGGCAGGGGGATACGAGCAGTACTTC	CASSIAAGGYEQYF
TRBV27	NA	TRBD1	TRBJ1-6	TGTGCCACCAAAGAGGGACAGGGGAATTCACCCCTCCACTTT	CATKEGQGNSPLHF
TRBV10-1	NA	TRBD1	TRBJ1-2	TGCGCCAGCAGCGAAGACAGGGTACATGGCTACACCTTC	CASSEDRVHGYTF
TRBV5-4	once	TRBD1	TRBJ1-2	TGTGCCAGCAGCTCGGGACAGGGTACGAGCTACACCTTC	CASSSGQGTSYTF
TRBV10-3	NA	NA	TRBJ1-6	TGTGCCATCAGTTCATATCTCCAAAAAGCCGATAATTCACCCCTCCACTTT	CAISSYLQKADNSPLHF
TRBV18	NA	TRBD1	TRBJ2-4	TGTGCCAGCTCACCACTCGGACAGGGTAATAACATTCAGTACTTC	CASSPLGQGNNIQYF
TRBV5-1	NA	TRBD1	TRBJ2-7	TGCGCCAGCAGGCCGGGCCGGGACAGGGTAGGCGAGCAGTACTTC	CASRPGRDRVGEQYF
TRBV28	NA	NA	TRBJ1-5	TGTGCCAGCAGGAACCAGGGTTCTAGCAATCAGCCCCAGCATTTT	CASRNQGSSNQPQHF
TRBV4-2	NA	NA	TRBJ1-6	TGTGCCAGCAGCCAAGATCTGTCCGAGCCCGGTTCACCCCTCCACTTT	CASSQDLSEPGSPLHF
TRBV7-3	NA	TRBD2	TRBJ2-1	TGTGCCAGCAGCTCGCAGACTAGCGGGGGAATCAATGAGCAGTTCTTC	CASSSQTSGGINEQFF
TRBV2	NA	NA	TRBJ2-7	TGTGCCAGCAGTGGTAGCCCAAGCTACGAGCAGTACTTC	CASSGSPSYEQYF
TRBV27	once	TRBD2	TRBJ2-3	TGTGCCAGCAGACCCTCCACTAGCGGGGCAAATACAGATACGCAGTATTTT	CASRPSTSGANTDTQYF
TRBV28	NA	NA	TRBJ2-1	TGTGCCAGCAGCTTGGGCAGCTCAGGGAACAATGAGCAGTTCTTC	CASSLGSSGNNEQFF
TRBV20-1	NA	NA	TRBJ2-5	TGCAGTGCTTTTTACGGGAAGACCCAGTACTTC	CSAFYGKTQYF
TRBV6-5	NA	NA	TRBJ2-1	TGTGCCAGCAGTTACTCTTCCATTTCCTACAATGAGCAGTTCTTC	CASSYSSISYNEQFF
TRBV27	NA	TRBD2	TRBJ2-1	TGTGCCAGCGTAATTTCCGGGACTAGCTCCTACAATGAGCAGTTCTTC	CASVISGTSSYNEQFF
TRBV6-5	NA	NA	TRBJ2-7	TGTGCCAGCAGTTACTCCCCCATAAAGGACAGTTACGAGCAGTACTTC	CASSYSPIKDSYEQYF
TRBV19	once	TRBD1	TRBJ2-7	TGTGCCAGCAGACAGGGGGCGAACGAGCAGTACTTC	CASRQGANEQYF
TRBV12-2	once	NA	TRBJ2-5	TGTGCAAGTCGCTGTACTAGATGCGAGCGGGTGGTGACCCAGTACTTC	CASRCTRCERVVTQYF
TRBV7-3	NA	TRBD2	TRBJ2-1	TGTGCCAGCAGCTTAGCGGGAGGGCTTTACAATGAGCAGTTCTTC	CASSLAGGLYNEQFF
TRBV11-1	NA	NA	TRBJ2-3	TGTGCCAGCAGCGGAGGAGACGGGGGGCGCACAGATACGCAGTATTTT	CASSGGDGGRTDTQYF
TRBV6-5	NA	NA	TRBJ1-1	TGTGCCAGCAGAAGTGGGGGCATGAACACTGAAGCTTTCTTT	CASRSGGMNTEAFF
TRBV14	NA	NA	TRBJ2-7	TGTGCCAGCAGCCAAGGGTTACAGGGCAAACGTTTATTCGAGCAGTACTTC	CASSQGLQGKRLFEQYF
TRBV28	NA	TRBD1	TRBJ1-6	TGTGCCAGCAGAACAGGGGGCGCTGGTAATTCACCCCTCCACTTT	CASRTGGAGNSPLHF
TRBV19	NA	TRBD1	TRBJ1-2	TGTGCCAGTAGTACCAGAGACAGGGTACACGGCTACACCTTC	CASSTRDRVHGYTF
TRBV28	NA	TRBD1	TRBJ1-5	TGTGCCAGTAGACAGGGGGTGGGCAATCAGCCCCAGCATTTT	CASRQGVGNQPQHF
TRBV4-1	NA	TRBD2	TRBJ2-7	TGCGCCAGCAGCCAAATCCTAGCGGGGCCCTCCTACGAGCAGTACTTC	CASSQILAGPSYEQYF
TRBV11-1	NA	TRBD1	TRBJ2-7	TGTGCCAGCAGCCCTGGACAGGGGGCTTCCTACGAGCAGTACTTC	CASSPGQGASYEQYF
TRBV6-5	NA	TRBD1	TRBJ1-4	TGTGCCAGCAGGCGACAGGGGGAAAATGAAAAACTGTTTTTT	CASRRQGENEKLFF
TRBV12-3/TRBV12-4	NA	TRBD2	TRBJ2-7	TGTGCCAGCAGTCCGCGGGGGTACGAGCAGTACTTC	CASSPRGYEQYF
TRBV14	NA	NA	TRBJ1-2	TGTGCCAGCAGCCAAGACAGGGTATTATATGGCTACACCTTC	CASSQDRVLYGYTF
TRBV28	NA	TRBD1	TRBJ1-5	TGTGCCAGCAGCCTCCGACAGGGTGGTCAGCCCCAGCATTTT	CASSLRQGGQPQHF